This T cell receptor beta chain was identified in a study of glioma-infiltrating T cells (dated by TCRdb to 2016 to 2017). About the investigation overall: The study sequenced TCR alpha- and beta-chain repertoires from glioma tissue, from non-neoplastic brain tissue and from matched peripheral blood mononuclear cells. To gauge divergence between tissue and blood T-cell populations, every tissue-infiltrating repertoire was compared against the peripheral blood repertoire from the same patient. The paired cohort was made up of three low-grade glioma patients, eight primary glioblastoma patients and three non-glioma patients who contributed non-neoplastic brain tissue. What the study reported, not specific to this receptor: Only a very small number of CDR3 sequences turned up in both tissue and blood, a result put down to high CDR3 diversity combined with limited sampling. Group comparisons rested on small numbers: three non-neoplastic, three low-grade glioma and fewer than ten glioblastoma patients. VJ-independent divergence between tissue and blood was lower than expected in non-neoplastic patients but higher than expected in all gliomas, particularly low-grade gliomas.

The iRepertoire nested amplicon-rescue multiplex PCR (arm-PCR) platform was used to amplify TCR alpha and beta CDR3 regions from RNA. The input for one-step reverse transcription and amplification was about 100-400 ng of tissue mRNA or PBMC total RNA. Following bead purification, Illumina adapters were added through a secondary multiplex PCR, and the libraries were then gel-purified between 200 and 400 bp. The libraries contained internal 6-nucleotide barcodes that were used for demultiplexing. Sequencing of the libraries was done on an Illumina MiSeq using 2x220 or 2x250 nucleotide paired-end reads. The source study handled its data this way. Paired reads were merged with FLASH 1.2.11 and aligned to the GRCh37 human genome with BWA-MEM before extracting TRA and TRB reads. V and J assignment used an IMGT-derived reference of cassette sequences and CDR3 motifs that included pseudogenes. Reads were translated in three frames, and productive CDR3s were defined as those with a C...FGXG motif and no stop codons. Clonotypes were defined as unique combinations of V-J cassette pair and CDR3 amino acid sequence. Reads were filtered by Hamming distance, with the threshold set by the sequence error rate of each sample in mapped regions. TCRdb trimmed public reads at Q25 via fastp, called clones via MiXCR and kept in-frame beta chains. Each record represents a unique CDR3 protein, reported with the most common genes and DNA among its rows. The authors' filters were not applied to this entry. The sample data list about 1,800 distinct CDR3 sequences, and 25% to 35% of these were observed just once. Of the sample, less than 40% is held by the ten largest clones.

This clonotype qualifies as large (0.1 to 1%). Its recognized antigen is unknown. No base quality values were provided; no much bigger clone lies one nucleotide off. CDR1 and CDR2, per the germline V gene, are LGHNA and YNFKEQ. Relative to germline, V is 4 bases shorter and J is 1 base shorter, with 13 bases between their ends. The CDR3 has 15 amino acids, counting the end cysteine and phenylalanine. Only the CDR3 DNA is retained, 45 bases long and in frame from the first base. Specimen: glioma tissue, nonneoplastic brain tissue, or PBMCs (not recorded which). Here the chain combines TRBV4-2 and TRBJ1-1, with no confidently assigned D gene. This clonotype was obtained from a human donor with low-grade glioma or glioblastoma, undergoing nonglioma brain surgery, or in good health (not recorded which). In nucleotide form, the sequence is TGTGCCAGCAGCCCACAGCCAACCGAGAACACTGAAGCTTTCTTT. This translates into CASSPQPTENTEAFF.